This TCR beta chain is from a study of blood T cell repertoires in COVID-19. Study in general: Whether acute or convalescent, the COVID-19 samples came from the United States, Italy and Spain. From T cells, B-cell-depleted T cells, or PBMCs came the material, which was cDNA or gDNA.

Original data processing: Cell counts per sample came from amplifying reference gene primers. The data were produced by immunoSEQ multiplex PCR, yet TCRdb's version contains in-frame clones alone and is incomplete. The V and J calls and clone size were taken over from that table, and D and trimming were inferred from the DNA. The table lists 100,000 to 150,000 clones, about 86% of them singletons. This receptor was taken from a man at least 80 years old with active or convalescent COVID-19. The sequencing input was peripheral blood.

CDR3 nucleotide sequence: TGTGCCAGCAGCTTAGGCGGGGGGGCCGCCAAAAACATTCAGTACTTC. Translated: CASSLGGGAAKNIQYF. The chain joins TRBV7-6 to TRBJ2-4, with TRBD2 identical over 9 bases. Germline CDR1 and CDR2: SGHVS and FNYEAQ. The V gene end was trimmed by 1 base and the J gene end by 1 base; junction bases not matched to a gene: 2. The CDR3 spans 16 residues.